This T cell receptor (beta chain) is drawn from a study of T cell clones after liver transplantation. Clones were sequenced by immunoSEQ multiplex PCR, and TCRdb holds only the in-frame ones, with some missing. The sample contains roughly 51,000 clones, over 55% of which appear only once. The V end lost 5 bases, the J end lost 5 bases, and 18 bases lay between the germline ends. The germline CDR1 and CDR2 sequences are SGHTA and FQGTGA. The CDR3 contains 15 residues. The sample holds a few counts of this clone. Unstimulated PBMCs were sorted into CD3+CD4+ and CD3+CD8+ populations. The chain employs TRBV7-3 and TRBJ1-1; D is ambiguous. The sample in question was CD4+ T cells from blood, obtained 54 months after liver transplant. The TCR originated in a human patient who received a liver transplant. Some T cells may arise from the graft donor. The CDR3 nucleotides read TGTGCCAGCAGCCCTCGTGGCAGCCGAAAAACTGAAGCTTTCTTT. Translation gives CASSPRGSRKTEAFF.